This T cell receptor (beta chain) was found in a study of OX40 agonist ivuxolimab in advanced cancers. The wider study: In this cohort, patients received ivuxolimab, an agonistic anti-OX40 (CD134) antibody. Points from the study as a whole: Low clonal expansion, among the lowest seen, marked partial responders at 0.1-3.0 mg/kg. At 0.1 to 3.0 mg/kg and by week 6, CD4+ and CD8+ T cells in the blood had expanded clonally.

As concerns this clone: Its antigen is unidentified.

Sampling times: baseline, cycle 4 day 1, cycle 7 day 1. This table comes from immunoSEQ multiplex PCR, and its TCRdb copy is limited to in-frame clones, with some not included. The sample has 55,000 to 90,000 clones; around 88% are singletons. The starting material was CD4+ or CD8+ T cells sorted from blood, obtained in a trial of the OX40 agonist ivuxolimab. The sequence was obtained from an adult with an advanced solid tumor such as melanoma, head and neck, liver or kidney cancer.

CDR3 sequence reads: CASSYYQWMGSLATDTQYF. The DNA for the CDR3 is TGTGCCAGCAGTTATTATCAATGGATGGGCTCATTAGCCACAGATACGCAGTATTTT. This rearrangement joins TRBV28 to TRBJ2-3; D is unresolved. This CDR3 comprises 19 residues. The germline V and J ends were trimmed by 4 bases and 2 bases, with 25 bases remaining between them. Germline V CDR1 and CDR2: MDHEN, SYDVKM. The full variable domain, with the rest looked up from reference TRBV28 and TRBJ2-3, is DVKVTQSSRYLVKRTGEKVFLECVQDMDHENMFWYRQDPGLGLRLIYFSYDVKMKEKGDIPEGYSVSREKKERFSLILESASTNQTSMYLCASSYYQWMGSLATDTQYFGPGTRLTVL.